Listed below are T cell receptor beta chains from one sample, sequenced in a study of T cell repertoires in cytomegalovirus infection. These receptors' antigens are unknown. Each CDR3 protein gets one entry after TCRdb re-called the reads with MiXCR. The sample includes some 50,000 distinct CDR3 sequences, 21% of them seen just once. The sequences come from CD8+ T cells from cultured PBMCs, collected from culture after CMV antigen stimulation. The source is a human donor in good health (CMV status not recorded). Some clones in this sample may be carry-over from other donors' samples. Both conserved end residues are part of each CDR3. A D gene is named only where the DNA matches it firmly. Clone size is stated in some rows and not others, as once, few, many or a class when expanded.

j_gene,d_gene,v_gene,abundance,CDR3aa,CDR3nt
TRBJ1-2,-,TRBV4-2,-,CASSQDSDGYTF,TGTGCCAGCAGCCAAGATTCGGACGGCTACACCTTC
TRBJ1-1,TRBD1,TRBV6-2/TRBV6-3,-,CASSYLQITGETEAFF,TGTGCCAGCAGTTACCTCCAAATTACAGGGGAGACTGAAGCTTTCTTT
TRBJ2-5,-,TRBV7-8,few,CASSPKASDVQETQYF,TGTGCCAGCAGCCCTAAGGCTAGCGATGTTCAAGAGACCCAGTACTTC
TRBJ2-1,-,TRBV11-2,few,CASSLEGLRSLNNEQFF,TGTGCCAGCAGCTTAGAAGGTTTGAGGTCCCTGAACAATGAGCAGTTCTTC
TRBJ2-1,TRBD2,TRBV7-9,-,CATMGLAGVSYNEQFF,TGTGCCACCATGGGACTAGCGGGAGTCTCCTACAATGAGCAGTTCTTC
TRBJ1-1,TRBD1,TRBV5-4,few,CASTDRGDTEAFF,TGTGCCAGCACCGACAGGGGCGACACTGAAGCTTTCTTT
TRBJ1-4,-,TRBV7-2,-,CASSQNREEKLFF,TGTGCCAGCAGCCAGAACAGGGAGGAAAAACTGTTTTTT
TRBJ2-7,-,TRBV6-5,-,CASRTIQGGRAEQYF,TGTGCCAGCAGGACCATACAGGGGGGGAGGGCCGAGCAGTACTTC
TRBJ1-4,-,TRBV7-2,-,CASSLAIRGEKLFF,TGTGCCAGCAGCTTAGCCATTCGGGGGGAAAAACTGTTTTTT
TRBJ2-1,-,TRBV7-2,few,CASSLFSGNEQFF,TGTGCCAGCAGCTTATTCAGCGGCAATGAGCAGTTCTTC
TRBJ2-3,-,TRBV7-9,few,CASSHGRHTDTQYF,TGTGCCAGCAGCCACGGGAGACATACAGATACGCAGTATTTT
TRBJ2-1,TRBD1,TRBV4-3,-,CASSQGSGQGDGEQFF,TGCGCCAGCAGCCAAGGGAGCGGACAGGGTGATGGTGAGCAGTTCTTC
TRBJ2-1,TRBD2,TRBV7-6,-,CASSLVGLAGGSPYNEQFF,TGTGCCAGCAGCTTAGTTGGACTAGCGGGAGGCTCTCCCTACAATGAGCAGTTCTTC
TRBJ2-1,TRBD1,TRBV11-2,-,CASRGQGNEQFF,TGTGCCAGCAGGGGACAGGGCAATGAGCAGTTCTTC
TRBJ1-2,-,TRBV7-2,few,CASSPRQYYGYTF,TGTGCCAGCAGCCCCCGACAGTACTATGGCTACACCTTC
TRBJ1-1,-,TRBV12-3/TRBV12-4,-,CASTPPWGPYTEAFF,TGTGCCAGCACCCCCCCTTGGGGGCCCTACACTGAAGCTTTCTTT
TRBJ2-7,TRBD1,TRBV7-9,-,CASSLVQGAREQYF,TGTGCCAGCAGCTTAGTACAGGGGGCCAGGGAGCAGTACTTC
TRBJ2-3,-,TRBV11-2,once,CASRSGTDTQYF,TGTGCCAGCAGGTCGGGGACAGATACGCAGTATTTT
TRBJ1-5,TRBD1,TRBV15,-,CATSGTGGNQPQHF,TGTGCCACCAGCGGGACAGGAGGCAATCAGCCCCAGCATTTT
TRBJ2-1,TRBD2,TRBV4-1,-,CASSQDWDETMPGGEQFF,TGCGCCAGCAGCCAAGATTGGGACGAGACAATGCCGGGAGGTGAGCAGTTCTTC
TRBJ1-4,-,TRBV19,-,CATIQGEKLFF,TGTGCCACCATACAGGGTGAAAAACTGTTTTTT
TRBJ2-7,-,TRBV27,many,CASSLTGHSSYEQYF,TGTGCCAGCAGCCTGACAGGTCATAGCTCCTACGAGCAGTACTTC
TRBJ2-1,-,TRBV11-1,few,CASSSTPGWIDEQFF,TGTGCCAGCAGCTCTACGCCAGGTTGGATCGATGAGCAGTTCTTC
TRBJ1-1,-,TRBV7-2,-,CASSLFGDPTEAFF,TGTGCCAGCAGCCTCTTCGGGGACCCCACTGAAGCTTTCTTT
TRBJ1-1,-,TRBV7-4,few,CASTSGTEAFF,TGTGCCAGCACCTCGGGGACTGAAGCTTTCTTT
TRBJ2-5,-,TRBV7-6,many,CASSPNGVRLRQETQYF,TGTGCCAGCAGCCCCAATGGGGTCAGGTTACGGCAAGAGACCCAGTACTTC
TRBJ1-1,-,TRBV5-5,-,CASSLDRGLNTEAFF,TGTGCCAGCAGCTTGGATCGGGGATTGAACACTGAAGCTTTCTTT
TRBJ2-1,-,TRBV23-1,few,CASSHPPGGPGLYNEQFF,TGCGCCAGCAGTCACCCGCCCGGGGGCCCCGGCCTCTACAATGAGCAGTTCTTC
TRBJ2-1,TRBD2,TRBV23-1,-,CASSQGTSGRAPNEQFF,TGCGCCAGCAGTCAAGGGACTAGCGGGAGGGCCCCCAATGAGCAGTTCTTC
TRBJ2-1,-,TRBV7-2,many,CATGGLNEQFF,TGTGCCACCGGGGGGCTGAATGAGCAGTTCTTC
TRBJ2-1,TRBD2,TRBV7-9,-,CASSPPASGYLNNEQFF,TGTGCCAGCAGCCCCCCGGCTAGCGGTTACCTCAACAATGAGCAGTTCTTC
TRBJ1-5,-,TRBV10-3,-,CAISARQGNQPQHF,TGTGCCATCAGTGCCCGGCAGGGGAATCAGCCCCAGCATTTT
TRBJ1-1,TRBD1,TRBV6-5,-,CASSLTGMGTEAFF,TGTGCCAGCAGTTTGACAGGGATGGGCACTGAAGCTTTCTTT
TRBJ2-1,-,TRBV5-1,few,CASSLELHEQFF,TGCGCCAGCAGCTTGGAATTGCATGAGCAGTTCTTC
TRBJ2-3,-,TRBV2,few,CASSHKWQTDTQYF,TGTGCCAGCAGTCACAAGTGGCAAACAGATACGCAGTATTTT
TRBJ2-7,TRBD1,TRBV10-2,-,CASFGTGEQYF,TGCGCCAGCTTCGGGACAGGGGAGCAGTACTTC
TRBJ2-7,-,TRBV28,few,CASSLRVLNEQYF,TGTGCCAGCAGTTTAAGGGTTCTCAACGAGCAGTACTTC
TRBJ2-2,TRBD2,TRBV7-9,few,CASSLGTSGDTGELFF,TGTGCCAGCAGCTTAGGAACTAGCGGTGACACCGGGGAGCTGTTTTTT
TRBJ1-2,-,TRBV12-3/TRBV12-4,few,CASSLDGSNYGYTF,TGTGCCAGCAGTTTAGACGGAAGCAACTATGGCTACACCTTC
TRBJ2-1,-,TRBV7-2,many,CASSLRFGTTSYNEQFF,TGTGCCAGCAGCTTAAGATTCGGGACAACTTCCTACAATGAGCAGTTCTTC
TRBJ1-1,TRBD1,TRBV7-9,-,CASRSGQGRNTEAFF,TGTGCCAGCAGGTCCGGACAGGGGCGGAACACTGAAGCTTTCTTT
TRBJ2-1,TRBD2,TRBV7-8,many,CASSPSGKDNEQFF,TGTGCCAGCAGCCCTAGCGGGAAGGACAATGAGCAGTTCTTC
TRBJ2-7,TRBD2,TRBV6-5,many,CASRPGLAGRHEQYF,TGTGCCAGCAGGCCGGGCCTAGCGGGGCGCCACGAGCAGTACTTC
TRBJ2-1,-,TRBV4-3,many,CASSQTGVSYNEQFF,TGCGCCAGCAGCCAGACGGGGGTGTCCTACAATGAGCAGTTCTTC
TRBJ1-5,-,TRBV6-2/TRBV6-3,-,CASSPGQIQPQHF,TGTGCCAGCAGCCCCGGACAGATTCAGCCCCAGCATTTT
TRBJ2-1,TRBD1,TRBV10-3,few,CAISEGRQGIYNEQFF,TGTGCCATCAGTGAGGGGAGACAGGGGATATACAATGAGCAGTTCTTC
TRBJ2-2,-,TRBV9,few,CASSDPGSPGELFF,TGTGCCAGCAGCGACCCTGGATCACCAGGGGAGCTGTTTTTT
TRBJ2-7,TRBD1,TRBV5-4,few,CASSPDRGKQYF,TGTGCCAGCAGCCCGGACAGGGGGAAGCAGTACTTC
TRBJ2-1,TRBD2,TRBV10-3,-,CAISATSGGVVEQFF,TGTGCCATCAGTGCGACTAGCGGGGGGGTGGTTGAGCAGTTCTTC
TRBJ2-7,TRBD2,TRBV7-2,few,CASSLEIRTSGEQYF,TGTGCCAGCAGCTTAGAGATCCGGACTAGCGGCGAGCAGTACTTC
TRBJ2-7,-,TRBV12-3/TRBV12-4,-,CASSPSGNDEQYF,TGTGCCAGCAGCCCCTCGGGGAACGACGAGCAGTACTTC
TRBJ1-5,-,TRBV19,few,CASSIPSGRRNQPQHF,TGTGCCAGTAGTATACCTTCCGGACGGAGGAATCAGCCCCAGCATTTT
TRBJ1-1,TRBD1,TRBV12-3/TRBV12-4,-,CASRQGVEAFF,TGTGCCAGCAGGCAGGGGGTTGAAGCTTTCTTT